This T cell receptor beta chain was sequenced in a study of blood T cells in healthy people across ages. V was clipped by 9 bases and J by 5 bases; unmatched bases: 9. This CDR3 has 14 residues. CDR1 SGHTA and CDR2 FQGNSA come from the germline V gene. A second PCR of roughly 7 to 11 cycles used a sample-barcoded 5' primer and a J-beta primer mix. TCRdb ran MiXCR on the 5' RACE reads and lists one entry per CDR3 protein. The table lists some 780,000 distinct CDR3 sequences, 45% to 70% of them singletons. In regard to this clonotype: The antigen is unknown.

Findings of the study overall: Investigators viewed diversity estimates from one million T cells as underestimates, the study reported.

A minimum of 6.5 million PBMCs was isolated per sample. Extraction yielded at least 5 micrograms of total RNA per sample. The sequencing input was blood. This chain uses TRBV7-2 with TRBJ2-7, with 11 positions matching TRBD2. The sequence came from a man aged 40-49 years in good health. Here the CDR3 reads CASGVLAGGNEQYF. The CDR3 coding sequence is TGTGCCAGTGGCGTCCTAGCGGGAGGCAACGAGCAGTACTTC.